The 13 T cell receptor beta chains below all came from one sample that was sequenced in a study of cytomegalovirus exposure and HLA in healthy donors. Both 60 Vbeta primers and 13 Jbeta primers went into the PCR. Method: immunoSEQ multiplex PCR; TCRdb's copy keeps in-frame clones and lacks some. Here the sample spans about 180,000 clones, 70% to 85% being singletons. Sequencing was performed on PBMCs. The receptors come from a woman in her 30s in good health and CMV-seropositive.

The CDR3 nucleotides are TGTGCCAGCAGCTTAGAACTAGCGGGAGGGCCCAATGAGCAGTTCTTC. Encoded protein: CASSLELAGGPNEQFF. The gene calls are TRBV11-2 and TRBJ2-1; 13 bases align to TRBD2. The V segment lost 0 bases and the J segment 6 bases; nucleotides outside the gene matches: 2. The CDR3 is made up of 16 amino acids. Germline CDR1 and CDR2: SGHAT and FQNNGV.

The DNA of the CDR3 is TGTGCCAGCAGTGAAGCACAGGACCGGTACGAGCAGTACTTC. Its translation: CASSEAQDRYEQYF. The chain links TRBV2 to TRBJ2-7; D may be TRBD1 (5 bases). The germline CDR1 and CDR2 sequences are SNHLY and FYNNEI. This CDR3 has 14 amino acids. Trimming pared 0 bases from V and 4 bases from J, leaving 10 bases between.

V is TRBV27 and J is TRBJ2-7; tentative D call: TRBD2 (6 bases). Germline CDR1 is MNHEY and CDR2 is SMNVEV (reference sequence). CDR3 size: 14 residues. Trimming stripped 4 bases from V and 6 bases from J, with 16 bases between. CDR3 amino acids: CASSYNRERLEQYF. The CDR3 nucleotides read TGTGCCAGCAGTTATAATCGGGAGAGGCTCGAGCAGTACTTC.

The rearrangement uses TRBV4-3 and TRBJ2-1, with 8 bases fitting TRBD1. This CDR3 is 16 amino acids long. Unmatched junction bases numbered 4, after V lost 0 bases and J lost 3 bases. Germline CDR1 LGHNA, CDR2 YSLEER. The CDR3 DNA sequence: TGCGCCAGCAGCCAAGAAAACAGGGGGATCTACAATGAGCAGTTCTTC. Encoded protein: CASSQENRGIYNEQFF.

J is TRBJ1-1 and V is TRBV7-9; tentative D call: TRBD1 (5 bases). Trimming shortened V by 0 bases and J by 10 bases, and 15 bases separated the two germline ends. Germline lookup yields CDR1 SEHNR and CDR2 FQNEAQ (reference sequence). The CDR3 is made up of 14 amino acids. In DNA form, the CDR3 reads TGTGCCAGCAGCTTAGCAGGAAGTCAGGGAAGAGCTTTCTTT. Translated: CASSLAGSQGRAFF.

This rearrangement joins TRBV23-1 to TRBJ1-5; 9 positions agree with TRBD1. TRBV23-1 is an open reading frame whose function is uncertain. The CDR3 runs 16 residues. The junction had 9 bases not matched to a gene; V was cut back by 4 bases and J by 5 bases. CDR3 loop: CASSRNRDRDHQPQHF. The CDR3 coding sequence is TGCGCCAGCAGTCGCAACCGGGACAGGGACCATCAGCCCCAGCATTTT.

The chain carries TRBV11-2 and TRBJ2-7; D is unresolved. Trimming cost V 2 bases and J 0 bases, with 2 bases left between them. The CDR3 consists of 12 residues. The germline gives CDR1 SGHAT, CDR2 FQNNGV. The CDR3 spells CASSLLSYEQYF. DNA of the CDR3: TGTGCCAGCAGCTTACTCTCCTACGAGCAGTACTTC.

The V gene is TRBV5-1, the J gene TRBJ2-7, with TRBD2 matching 13 bases. Trimming at V came to 3 bases and at J to 3 bases, leaving 6 bases not matched to a gene. The CDR3 sequence is 16 residues long. Germline loops: CDR1 SGHRS, CDR2 YFSETQ. The CDR3 DNA is TGCGCCAGCAGCTCCGGACTAGCGGGAGCCTTCTACGAGCAGTACTTC. It encodes CASSSGLAGAFYEQYF.

This sequence joins TRBV4-2 and TRBJ1-1; 7 nucleotides align to TRBD1. Germline V gene lookup returns CDR1 LGHNA and CDR2 YNFKEQ. After removal of 8 bases from V and 1 base from J, the junction contained 4 bases not matched to a gene. The CDR3 is 13 residues long. The chain's CDR3 is CASSTGRNTEAFF. The CDR3 DNA is TGTGCCAGCTCGACAGGGCGGAACACTGAAGCTTTCTTT.

A word on this clone: The identical CDR3 is also encoded by other nucleotide sequences in the sample. The chain couples TRBV27 to TRBJ2-7, with 8 positions matching TRBD2. The CDR3 loop spans 13 amino acids. The V gene's germline CDR1 is MNHEY and CDR2 SMNVEV (reference sequence). J gave up 6 bases and V 3 bases, and 4 bases lay outside the gene matches. The chain's CDR3 is CASSFPGGFEQYF. The CDR3 region has the DNA TGTGCCAGCAGTTTTCCGGGAGGGTTCGAGCAGTACTTC.

This sequence joins TRBV6-1 and TRBJ2-6, with 7 bases matching TRBD1. Germline V gene lookup returns CDR1 MNHNS and CDR2 SASEGT. CDR3 length: 15 amino acids. Trimming took 6 bases from V and 2 from J; bases not matched to a gene: 4. As DNA, the CDR3 is TGTGCCAGCAGAGAAACAGGGGCTGGGGCCAACGTCCTGACTTTC. Amino acid sequence: CASRETGAGANVLTF.

The gene calls are TRBV2 and TRBJ1-1; D possibly corresponds to TRBD1 (5 bases). The ends were cut back, 0 bases at V and 4 bases at J, with 21 bases in the middle. Germline V lookup: CDR1 SNHLY, CDR2 FYNNEI. CDR3 length: 18 amino acids. CDR3 in DNA: TGTGCCAGCAGTGAAGCCCGGCGGGGCGAAGTCCGAGGCACTGAAGCTTTCTTT. Protein product: CASSEARRGEVRGTEAFF.

This clone was observed a handful of times. The V call is TRBV2, the J call TRBJ2-1, with 10 bases lining up with TRBD2. The CDR3 is 15 residues long. The V and J ends lost 6 bases and 7 bases, in that order; junction bases with no gene match: 9. Germline CDR1 SNHLY, CDR2 FYNNEI. Here the CDR3 DNA reads TGTGCCAGCAGCACTAGCGGGATTACGGGGAATGAGCAGTTCTTC. Its protein is CASSTSGITGNEQFF.